This note documents a single T cell receptor beta chain sequence. This specimen comes from a study of patients and donors after allogeneic stem cell transplantation. The CDR3 contains 14 residues. The germline gives CDR1 SGHTA, CDR2 FQGTGA. V lost 5 bases and J lost 5; bases outside the gene matches: 8. TCRdb re-analysed the RT-PCR reads in MiXCR, keeping a single row per CDR3 protein. The data show 900,000 to 1,000,000 distinct CDR3 sequences, with 18% seen just once and around 6% held by the top ten. This chain connects TRBV7-3 to TRBJ2-7; 8 positions match TRBD1. The sequenced material came from blood, either unsorted or a sorted T cell fraction (not recorded which). The sequence was obtained from a human donor who was either an allogeneic HSCT recipient or a stem cell or donor lymphocyte infusion donor (not recorded which). It is not recorded whose cells these are; they may come from a transplant donor. CDR3 amino acids: CASSPGQAGDEQYF. The DNA for the CDR3 is TGTGCCAGCAGCCCGGGACAGGCCGGGGACGAGCAGTACTTC.